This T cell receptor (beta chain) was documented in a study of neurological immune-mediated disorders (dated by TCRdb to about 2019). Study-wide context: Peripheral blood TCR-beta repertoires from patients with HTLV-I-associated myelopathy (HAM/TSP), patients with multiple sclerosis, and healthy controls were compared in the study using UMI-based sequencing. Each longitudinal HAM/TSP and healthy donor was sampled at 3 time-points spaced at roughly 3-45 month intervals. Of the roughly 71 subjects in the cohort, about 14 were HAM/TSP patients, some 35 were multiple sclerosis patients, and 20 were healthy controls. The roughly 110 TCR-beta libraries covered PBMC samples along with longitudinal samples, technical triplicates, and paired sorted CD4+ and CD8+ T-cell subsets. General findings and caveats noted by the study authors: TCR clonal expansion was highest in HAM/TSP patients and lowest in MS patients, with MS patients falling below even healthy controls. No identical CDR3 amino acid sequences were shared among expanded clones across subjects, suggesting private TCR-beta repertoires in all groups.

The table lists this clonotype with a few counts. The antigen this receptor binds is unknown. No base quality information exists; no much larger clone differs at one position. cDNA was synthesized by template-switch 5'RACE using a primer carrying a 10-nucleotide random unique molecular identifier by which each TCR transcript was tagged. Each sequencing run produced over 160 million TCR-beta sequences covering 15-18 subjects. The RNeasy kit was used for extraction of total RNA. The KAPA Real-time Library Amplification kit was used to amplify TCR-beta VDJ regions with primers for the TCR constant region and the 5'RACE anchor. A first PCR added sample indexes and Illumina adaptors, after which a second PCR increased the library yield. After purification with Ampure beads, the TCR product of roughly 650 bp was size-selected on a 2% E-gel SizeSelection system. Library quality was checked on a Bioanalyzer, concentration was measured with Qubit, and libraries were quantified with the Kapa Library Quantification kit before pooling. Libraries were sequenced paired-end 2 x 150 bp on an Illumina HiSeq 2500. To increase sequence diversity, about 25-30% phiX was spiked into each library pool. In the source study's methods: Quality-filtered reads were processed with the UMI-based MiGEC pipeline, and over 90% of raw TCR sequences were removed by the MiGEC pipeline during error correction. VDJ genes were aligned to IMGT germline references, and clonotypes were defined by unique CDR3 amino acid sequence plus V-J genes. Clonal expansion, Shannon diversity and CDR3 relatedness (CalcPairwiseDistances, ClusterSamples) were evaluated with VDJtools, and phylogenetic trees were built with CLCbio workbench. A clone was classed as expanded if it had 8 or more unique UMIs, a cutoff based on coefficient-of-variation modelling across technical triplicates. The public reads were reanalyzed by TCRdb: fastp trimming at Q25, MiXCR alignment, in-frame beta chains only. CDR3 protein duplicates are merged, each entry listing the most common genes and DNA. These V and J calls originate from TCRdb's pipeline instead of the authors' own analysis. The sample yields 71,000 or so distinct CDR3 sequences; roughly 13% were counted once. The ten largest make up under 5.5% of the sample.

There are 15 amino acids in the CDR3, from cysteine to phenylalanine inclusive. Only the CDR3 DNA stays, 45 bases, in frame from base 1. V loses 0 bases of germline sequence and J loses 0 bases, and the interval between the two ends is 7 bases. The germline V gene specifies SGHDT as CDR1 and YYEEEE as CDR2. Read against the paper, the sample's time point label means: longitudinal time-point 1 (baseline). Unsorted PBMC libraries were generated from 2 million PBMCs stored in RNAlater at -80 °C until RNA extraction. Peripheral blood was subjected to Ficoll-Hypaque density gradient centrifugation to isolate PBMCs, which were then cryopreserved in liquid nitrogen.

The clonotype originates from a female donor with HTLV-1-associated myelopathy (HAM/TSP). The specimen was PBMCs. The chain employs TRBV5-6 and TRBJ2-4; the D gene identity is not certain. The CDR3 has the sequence CASSLGEVAKNIQYF. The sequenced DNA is TGTGCCAGCAGCTTGGGGGAAGTAGCCAAAAACATTCAGTACTTC.